One T cell receptor beta chain is described in this entry. Only in-frame clones appear in the TCRdb table, and some are missing; sequencing was by immunoSEQ multiplex PCR. The sample includes approximately 150,000 clones, roughly 91% of them seen just once. The data stem from a study of control samples from healthy donors and cancer patients. V shed 3 bases, J shed 4 bases, and the junction held 10 bases outside the gene matches. The CDR3 length is 16 residues. The germline gives CDR1 MDHEN, CDR2 SYDVKM. Sequenced: PBMCs. This TCR derives from a man over 45 with head and neck cancer. The chain links TRBV28 to TRBJ2-7; 9 bases are a match to TRBD2. The CDR3 bases are TGTGCCAGCAGTTTCAATAGCGGGGGTATAGAGTACGAGCAGTACTTC. Amino acid sequence: CASSFNSGGIEYEQYF.